This T cell receptor (beta chain) comes out of a study of tumor and adjacent non-tumor tissue in lung cancer. TCRbeta libraries were built with three rounds of nested PCR, modified from ARM-PCR. TCRdb passed the multiplex PCR reads through MiXCR, listing each CDR3 protein once. The table includes about 110,000 distinct CDR3 sequences, 84% detected once. RNA was extracted from bulk tissue without any cell sorting. Germline CDR1 is MDHEN and CDR2 is SYDVKM. The CDR3 is 13 residues long. Comments on this clonotype: Germline and junction disagree at one end, which may indicate a read error.

This chain links TRBV28 with TRBJ1-5; 7 nucleotides align to TRBD1. The clonotype was recovered from a man in his 70s with non-small cell lung cancer. Sequencing input: lung tumor tissue. The CDR3 DNA is TGTGGCAGCAGTCGGGACAGTTATCAGCCCCAGCATTTT. It yields the protein CGSSRDSYQPQHF.